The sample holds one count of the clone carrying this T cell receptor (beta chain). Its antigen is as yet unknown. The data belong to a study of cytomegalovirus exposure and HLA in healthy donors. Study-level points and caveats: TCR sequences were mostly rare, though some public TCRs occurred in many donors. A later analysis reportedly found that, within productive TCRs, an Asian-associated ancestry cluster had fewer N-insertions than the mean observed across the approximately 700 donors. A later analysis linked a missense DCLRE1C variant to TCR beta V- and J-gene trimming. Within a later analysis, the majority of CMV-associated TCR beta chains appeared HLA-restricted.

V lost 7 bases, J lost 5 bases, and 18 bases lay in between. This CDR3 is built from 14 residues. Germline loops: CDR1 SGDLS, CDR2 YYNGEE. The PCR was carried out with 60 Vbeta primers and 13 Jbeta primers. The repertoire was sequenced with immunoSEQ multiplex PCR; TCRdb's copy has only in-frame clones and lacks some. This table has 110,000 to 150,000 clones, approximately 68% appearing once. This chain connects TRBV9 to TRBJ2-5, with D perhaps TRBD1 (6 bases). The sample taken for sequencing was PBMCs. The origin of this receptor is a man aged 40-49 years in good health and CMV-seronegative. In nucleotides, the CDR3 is TGTGCCAGCGGAATAGGGGGTTTTGGGGAGACCCAGTACTTC. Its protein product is CASGIGGFGETQYF. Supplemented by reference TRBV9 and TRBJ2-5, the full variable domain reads DSGVTQTPKHLITATGQRVTLRCSPRSGDLSVYWYQQSLDQGLQFLIQYYNGEERAKGNILERFSAQQFPDLHSELNLSSLELGDSALYFCASGIGGFGETQYFGPGTRLLVL.